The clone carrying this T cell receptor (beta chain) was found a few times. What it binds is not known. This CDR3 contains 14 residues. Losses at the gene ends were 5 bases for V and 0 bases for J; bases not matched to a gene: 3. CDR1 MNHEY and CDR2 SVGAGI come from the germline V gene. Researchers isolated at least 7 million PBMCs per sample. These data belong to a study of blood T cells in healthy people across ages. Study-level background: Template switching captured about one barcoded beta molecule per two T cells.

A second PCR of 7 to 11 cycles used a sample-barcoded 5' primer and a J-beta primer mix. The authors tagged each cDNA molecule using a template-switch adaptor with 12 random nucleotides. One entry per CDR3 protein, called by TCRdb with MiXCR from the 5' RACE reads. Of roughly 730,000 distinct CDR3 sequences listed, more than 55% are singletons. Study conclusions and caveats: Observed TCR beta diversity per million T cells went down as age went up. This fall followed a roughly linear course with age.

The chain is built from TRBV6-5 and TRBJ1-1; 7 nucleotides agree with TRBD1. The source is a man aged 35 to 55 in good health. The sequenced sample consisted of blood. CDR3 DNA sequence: TGTGCCAGCAGTGATACAGGGGTGAACACTGAAGCTTTCTTT. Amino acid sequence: CASSDTGVNTEAFF.